The TCR beta chain described here comes from a study of identical twins (dated by TCRdb to 2016 to 2018). In terms of the full investigation: To test whether fetal clonotypes persist, the study used deep sequencing on TCR alpha and beta repertoires from monozygotic twins, unrelated adults of various ages, and cord blood. Replicate twin experiments were performed at different times using different library preparation protocols to rule out contamination. Points the paper makes about the study in general: Invariant T cells such as MAIT and iNKT could partly confound zero-insertion analyses, though diverse VJ usage argued against this for most clonotypes. In monozygotic twins, out-of-frame TCR alpha sharing was systematically underestimated by recombination models, although the models agreed with sharing between unrelated individuals. Because the same donors could not be followed over many years, conclusions were based on cross-sectional statistical analysis. Fewer insertions were carried by abundant cord blood beta clonotypes; a weaker similar trend was observed in young adult naive repertoires, while no such trend was observed in memory repertoires. Compared with coincidental sharing between unrelated individuals, out-of-frame TCR alpha sequences shared between twins showed an excess of sequences with low generation probability. Excess twin sharing in beta out-of-frame sequences was weaker because fewer shared sequences lowered the signal-to-noise ratio.

The library was made by 5' RACE. The sequencer listed for this sample is Illumina HiSeq 2000. A universal primer binding site was added through template switching, and the final cDNA carried a unique molecular identifier so that TCR cDNA molecules could be counted accurately. Specific primers in the conserved constant-segment region were used to synthesize first-strand cDNA for TCR alpha and beta chains. To control for contamination, every cDNA library was double barcoded, receiving both a SMART-Mk sample barcode and Illumina barcodes. TruSeq adapter sequences and Illumina sample barcodes were added in two successive PCR steps. The TCR alpha and beta cDNA libraries were sequenced on the Illumina HiSeq platform using custom primers. Turning to the authors' computational methods: MiGEC processed the raw reads to extract unique molecular identifiers, while MiXCR was used to determine the CDR3 positions. For each individual, recombination models were inferred using an EM algorithm with the repgenHMM and IGoR tools. Shared clonotypes were analyzed with the tcR package in R, and sharing was normalized by the product of cloneset sizes. To study raw recombination without the effects of thymic and clonal selection, out-of-frame nonproductive sequences were analyzed. The raw public reads went through TCRdb reprocessing: fastp at Q25, MiXCR clone calling, in-frame beta chains kept. Merged by CDR3 protein, the rows form single entries marked with the most common genes and DNA. TCRdb's processing, not the study's, gives the V and J calls here. The sample profile shows about 530,000 distinct CDR3 sequences; roughly 15% of them were found once. The ten biggest clones cover around 0.48% of the sample.

This clonotype appeared a few times. Its antigen remains undetermined. No base qualities exist here, and no much larger clone lies one base off it. Only healthy Caucasian donors were included. Three pairs of female monozygotic twins, all aged about 18 to 30 years, were included in the twin cohort. CD4+ and CD8+ T cell populations were isolated with positive isolation kits from Invitrogen. Cut back by 1 base and 7 bases, the V and J ends lie 14 bases apart. CDR1 and CDR2, looked up from the germline V gene, are SGHTS and YDEGEE. The CDR3 runs 14 amino acids, cysteine and phenylalanine included. Of all the DNA, just the CDR3 is kept, 42 bases in frame from base 1. The sample was also reused in another study, on yellow fever vaccine responses in identical twins. As the second publication notes: According to the authors, in identical twins the way T cells responded to vaccination appeared partly convergent and partly personalized. The study precisely tracked vaccine-responding T cell clones in identical twins.

This sequence originates from a woman aged 18-30 years in good health. The V and J genes are TRBV5-8 and TRBJ1-1; TRBD1 is a weak D gene call, 6 bases matching. The sequenced sample was CD4+ T cells sorted from blood. The nucleotide sequence reads as follows: TGTGCCAGCAGCTTGCGGGACAAGGGTAATGAAGCTTTCTTT. Translated, this gives CASSLRDKGNEAFF.